Each of the 19 T cell receptor beta chains below was sequenced from the same sample in a study of OX40 agonist ivuxolimab in advanced cancers. Libraries were built with the immunoSEQ multiplex PCR assay. This is the immuneACCESS table as TCRdb keeps it, with only in-frame sequences that have V and J called. A part of the clones is gone; compared with another copy, unresolved V genes explain less than half, and the rest is unexplained. The sample table contains 79,000 or so clones; only one count was recorded for 91% of them. 1.6% of the sample lies in the top ten. The sample in question was CD4+ or CD8+ T cells sorted from blood, obtained in a trial of the OX40 agonist ivuxolimab. These TCRs come from an adult with an advanced solid tumor such as melanoma, head and neck, liver or kidney cancer.

V gene TRBV19 combines with J gene TRBJ2-6; 11 nucleotides line up with TRBD2. Unmatched junction bases numbered 6, after V lost 5 bases and J lost 0 bases. This CDR3 region has 18 residues. Germline-derived CDR1 and CDR2 are LNHDA and SQIVND (reference sequence). CDR3 region: CASSVLGLAASGANVLTF. As DNA, the CDR3 is TGTGCCAGTAGTGTACTGGGACTAGCGGCCTCTGGGGCCAACGTCCTGACTTTC.

The chain carries TRBV18 and TRBJ1-2; the D gene is possibly TRBD1 (5 bases). The V gene's germline CDR1 is KGHSH and CDR2 LQKENI. The CDR3 totals 19 residues. V dropped 3 bases and J dropped 4 bases, with 27 bases sitting between them. DNA for the CDR3: TGTGCCAGCTCACCGCAGGGCCCCCCCCAGGCAGACTCAGTCTATGGCTACACCTTC. It encodes CASSPQGPPQADSVYGYTF.

The CDR3 here is CASSFREAGGYTF. The DNA for the CDR3 is TGTGCCAGCAGTTTCCGGGAGGCCGGTGGCTACACCTTC. The chain recombines TRBV28 with TRBJ1-2; no clear D gene. The CDR3 extends over 13 amino acids. CDR1 is MDHEN, CDR2 SYDVKM, per germline. The V end lost 3 bases, the J end lost 7 bases, and 12 bases lay between the germline ends.

The chain has TRBV27 and TRBJ1-2, with D maybe TRBD1 (5 bases). The germline gives CDR1 MNHEY, CDR2 SMNVEV (reference sequence). Trimming took 7 bases from V and 2 from J, leaving 11 bases between them. The CDR3 sequence is 13 residues long. The chain's CDR3 is CASTDNTNYGYTF. Here the CDR3 DNA reads TGTGCCAGCACGGACAACACCAACTATGGCTACACCTTC.

V gene TRBV5-1 combines with J gene TRBJ2-7; maybe TRBD1 (7 bases). The CDR3 totals 14 residues. V was trimmed by 1 base and J by 2 bases, leaving 10 bases between them. Germline loops: CDR1 SGHRS, CDR2 YFSETQ. This CDR3 reads CASSLSRGAYEQYF. In DNA form, the CDR3 reads TGCGCCAGCAGCTTGAGCAGGGGGGCCTACGAGCAGTACTTC.

The rearrangement links TRBV4-1 to TRBJ1-3; 9 nucleotides agree with TRBD1. Trimming at V came to 8 bases and at J to 6 bases, leaving 8 bases not matched to a gene. This CDR3 is 14 amino acids long. Per the germline V gene, CDR1 is MGHRA and CDR2 is YSYEKL. CDR3 loop: CASGTGQGPNTIYF. For the CDR3, the DNA is TGCGCCAGCGGGACGGGACAGGGACCAAACACCATATATTTT.

The chain links TRBV6-1 to TRBJ2-7; TRBD1 matches 11 bases. The germline V gene encodes CDR1 MNHNS and CDR2 SASEGT. The CDR3 totals 12 residues. With 7 bases clipped from V and 12 bases from J, the junction kept 8 bases outside the gene matches. CDR3 sequence reads: CASTWGTGGPYF. CDR3 nucleotide sequence: TGTGCCAGCACCTGGGGGACAGGGGGACCGTACTTC.

The chain links TRBV5-4 to TRBJ2-1; 7 bases match TRBD1. The ends lost 0 bases at V and 4 bases at J; junction bases unmatched: 4. The CDR3 totals 15 residues. The germline CDR1 and CDR2 sequences are SGHNT and YYREEE (reference sequence). This CDR3 is CASSLEGARYNEQFF. In DNA form, the CDR3 reads TGTGCCAGCAGCTTGGAGGGGGCTAGATACAATGAGCAGTTCTTC.

The rearrangement uses TRBV27 and TRBJ2-7; D call uncertain. The V end lost 6 bases, the J end lost 2 bases, and 20 bases lay between the germline ends. The germline gives CDR1 MNHEY, CDR2 SMNVEV (reference sequence). The CDR3 contains 16 residues. The CDR3 nucleotides read TGTGCCAGCAGCCGCGCGTCTATCGGTGAAACCTACGAGCAGTACTTC. Translation: CASSRASIGETYEQYF.

The chain links TRBV2 to TRBJ2-1, with 8 bases fitting TRBD2. The junction had 4 bases not matched to a gene; V was cut back by 3 bases and J by 6 bases. There are 14 residues in the CDR3. Germline assignment: CDR1 SNHLY and CDR2 FYNNEI. CDR3 sequence (DNA): TGTGCCAGCAGTGACGGGAGGGCCCTCAATGAGCAGTTCTTC. Its protein is CASSDGRALNEQFF.

The DNA of the CDR3 is TGTGCCAGCAGCGGGGGGCAGTACGAGCAGTACTTC. Its protein is CASSGGQYEQYF. The chain links TRBV21-1 to TRBJ2-7. TRBV21-1 corresponds to a pseudogene. This CDR3 has 12 residues.

V usage is TRBV10-3 and J usage is TRBJ2-7; D possibly corresponds to TRBD1 (6 bases). The CDR3 is 13 residues long. The germline V gene encodes CDR1 ENHRY and CDR2 SYGVKD. The germline V and J ends were trimmed by 5 bases and 2 bases, with 10 bases remaining between them. CDR3: CAISTGTPYEQYF. CDR3 nucleotides: TGTGCCATCAGTACCGGGACACCCTACGAGCAGTACTTC.

CDR3 DNA: TGTGCCAGCAGCTTAGCGGGGTTCCCTGGGGCCAACGTCCTGACTTTC. This codes for CASSLAGFPGANVLTF. This chain uses TRBV7-9 with TRBJ2-6; no clear D gene. The length of the CDR3 is 16 residues. V dropped 0 bases and J dropped 2 bases, with 8 bases sitting between them. Germline V CDR1 and CDR2: SEHNR, FQNEAQ (reference sequence).

This chain connects TRBV7-9 to TRBJ2-3, with 10 positions matching TRBD2. The germline V gene encodes CDR1 SEHNR and CDR2 FQNEAQ (reference sequence). The CDR3 contains 17 residues. J lost 2 bases, V lost 0 bases, and 5 bases had no gene match. The CDR3 nucleotides are TGTGCCAGCAGCTTAGCTAAAGCGGGAGGGCCCACAGATACGCAGTATTTT. Translation: CASSLAKAGGPTDTQYF.

The V gene is TRBV6-1, the J gene TRBJ1-2; D is perhaps TRBD1 (5 bases). The CDR3 runs to 15 residues. Germline V gene sequence: CDR1 MNHNS, CDR2 SASEGT. Deletions cut 9 bases from V and 5 bases from J, with 22 bases between. The CDR3 reads CASFRDRGVGYGYTF. The CDR3 nucleotides read TGTGCCAGTTTCAGGGACCGTGGAGTCGGGTATGGCTACACCTTC.

The chain couples TRBV14 to TRBJ2-1, with 13 positions matching TRBD2. Germline CDR1 reads SGHDN; CDR2 reads FVKESK. This CDR3 has 16 residues. Trimming removed 1 base from V and 8 bases from J; junction bases left unmatched: 5. Here the CDR3 reads CASSQGLAGGAHEQFF. The CDR3, as DNA: TGTGCCAGCAGCCAAGGACTAGCGGGAGGAGCCCATGAGCAGTTCTTC. Full variable domain (rest looked up from reference TRBV14 and TRBJ2-1): EAGVTQFPSHSVIEKGQTVTLRCDPISGHDNLYWYRRVMGKEIKFLLHFVKESKQDESGMPNNRFLAERTGGTYSTLKVQPAELEDSGVYFCASSQGLAGGAHEQFFGPGTRLTVL.

CDR3 protein: CASSPDRKETQYF. CDR3 DNA sequence: TGTGCCAGCAGCCCGGACAGGAAAGAGACCCAGTACTTC. The gene calls are TRBV7-8 and TRBJ2-5; 7 bases line up with TRBD1. V trimming: 5 bases; J trimming: 3 bases; junction bases outside the gene matches: 3. The CDR3 is made up of 13 amino acids. Germline CDR1 is SGHVS and CDR2 is FQNEAQ.

The chain combines TRBV28 with TRBJ1-1; D is perhaps TRBD1 (6 bases). Trimming took 2 bases from V and 5 from J, leaving 21 bases between them. The CDR3 covers 17 residues. CDR1 is MDHEN and CDR2 is SYDVKM in the germline V gene. CDR3 protein: CASSLPYYREGGTEAFF. The CDR3 DNA follows: TGTGCCAGCAGTTTACCCTATTACCGGGAGGGGGGAACTGAAGCTTTCTTT.

This clone was recorded once. The V and J genes are TRBV2 and TRBJ2-5, with D unresolved. The CDR3 sequence is 12 residues long. CDR1 SNHLY and CDR2 FYNNEI come from the germline V gene. V was clipped by 4 bases and J by 2 bases, with 5 bases between them. The CDR3 protein is CASSAIQETQYF. CDR3 coding DNA: TGTGCCAGCAGTGCTATACAAGAGACCCAGTACTTC.